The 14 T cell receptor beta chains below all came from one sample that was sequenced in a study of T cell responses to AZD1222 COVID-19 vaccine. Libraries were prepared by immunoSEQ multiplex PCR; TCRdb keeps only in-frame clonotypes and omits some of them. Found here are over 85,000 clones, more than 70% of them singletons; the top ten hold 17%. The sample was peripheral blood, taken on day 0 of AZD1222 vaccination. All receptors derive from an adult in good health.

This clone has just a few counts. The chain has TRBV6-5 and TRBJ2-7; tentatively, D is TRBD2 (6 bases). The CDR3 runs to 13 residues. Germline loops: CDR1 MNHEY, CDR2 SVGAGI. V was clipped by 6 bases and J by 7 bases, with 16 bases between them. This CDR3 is CASSWEAGVEQYF. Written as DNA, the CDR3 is TGTGCCAGCAGCTGGGAGGCCGGCGTTGAGCAGTACTTC.

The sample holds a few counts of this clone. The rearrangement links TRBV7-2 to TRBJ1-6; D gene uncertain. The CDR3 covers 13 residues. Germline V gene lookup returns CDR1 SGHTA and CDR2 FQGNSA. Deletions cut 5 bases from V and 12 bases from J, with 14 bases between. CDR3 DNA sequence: TGTGCCAGCAGCCCCCAAGATAGGGTACCCCTCCACTTT. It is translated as CASSPQDRVPLHF.

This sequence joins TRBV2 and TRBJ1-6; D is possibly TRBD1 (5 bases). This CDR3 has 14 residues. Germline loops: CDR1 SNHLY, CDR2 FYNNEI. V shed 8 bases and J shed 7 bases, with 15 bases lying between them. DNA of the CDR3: TGTGCCAGCCACCGGGACGCGGAGAATTCACCCCTCCACTTT. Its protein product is CASHRDAENSPLHF.

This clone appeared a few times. The DNA of the CDR3 is TGTGCCAGCAGTTACCCCGACGATGTGCTATGGTATGGCTACACCTTC. Protein sequence: CASSYPDDVLWYGYTF. This chain joins TRBV6-2 or TRBV6-3 and TRBJ1-2; D is unresolved. CDR3 length: 16 amino acids. CDR1 and CDR2 from the germline V gene are MNHEY and SVGEGT. V was trimmed by 2 bases and J by 5 bases, leaving 18 bases between them.

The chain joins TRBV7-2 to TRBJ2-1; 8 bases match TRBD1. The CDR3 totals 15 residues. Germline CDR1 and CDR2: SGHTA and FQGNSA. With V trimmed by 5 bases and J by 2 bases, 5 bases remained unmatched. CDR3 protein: CASSPDRATYNEQFF. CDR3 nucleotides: TGTGCCAGCAGCCCGGACAGGGCAACCTACAATGAGCAGTTCTTC.

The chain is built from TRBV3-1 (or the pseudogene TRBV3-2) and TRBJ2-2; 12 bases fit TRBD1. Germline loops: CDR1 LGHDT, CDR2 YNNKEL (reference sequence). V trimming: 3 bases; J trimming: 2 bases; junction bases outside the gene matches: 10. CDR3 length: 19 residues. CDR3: CASSHTGTGGRRNTGELFF. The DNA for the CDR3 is TGTGCCAGCAGCCATACCGGGACAGGGGGCCGAAGAAACACCGGGGAGCTGTTTTTT.

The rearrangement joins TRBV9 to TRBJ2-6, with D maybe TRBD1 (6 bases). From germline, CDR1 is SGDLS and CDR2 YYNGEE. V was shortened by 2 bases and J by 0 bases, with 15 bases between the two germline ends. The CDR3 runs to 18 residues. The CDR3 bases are TGTGCCAGCAGCGTTTTTCGGACAGCTATCTCTGGGGCCAACGTCCTGACTTTC. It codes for CASSVFRTAISGANVLTF. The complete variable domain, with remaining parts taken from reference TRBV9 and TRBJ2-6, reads DSGVTQTPKHLITATGQRVTLRCSPRSGDLSVYWYQQSLDQGLQFLIQYYNGEERAKGNILERFSAQQFPDLHSELNLSSLELGDSALYFCASSVFRTAISGANVLTFGAGSRLTVL.

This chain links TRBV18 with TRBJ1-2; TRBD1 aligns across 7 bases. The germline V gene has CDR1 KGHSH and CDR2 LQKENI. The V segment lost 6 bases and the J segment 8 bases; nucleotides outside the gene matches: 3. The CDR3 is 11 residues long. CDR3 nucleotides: TGTGCCAGCTCCCCGGACAGGGGCTACACCTTC. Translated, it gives CASSPDRGYTF.

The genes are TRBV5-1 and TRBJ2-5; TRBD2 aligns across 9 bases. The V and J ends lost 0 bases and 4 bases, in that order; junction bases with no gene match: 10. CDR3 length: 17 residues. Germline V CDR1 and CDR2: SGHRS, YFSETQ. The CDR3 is CASSLGAREGRRETQYF. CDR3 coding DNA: TGCGCCAGCAGCTTGGGAGCGCGGGAGGGCCGAAGAGAGACCCAGTACTTC.

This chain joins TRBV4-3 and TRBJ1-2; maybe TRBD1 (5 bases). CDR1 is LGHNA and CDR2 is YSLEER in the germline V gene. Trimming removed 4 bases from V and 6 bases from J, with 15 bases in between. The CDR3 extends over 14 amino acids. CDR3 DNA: TGCGCCAGCAGCCCTTTCAAAGGGGCGCATGGCTACACCTTC. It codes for CASSPFKGAHGYTF.

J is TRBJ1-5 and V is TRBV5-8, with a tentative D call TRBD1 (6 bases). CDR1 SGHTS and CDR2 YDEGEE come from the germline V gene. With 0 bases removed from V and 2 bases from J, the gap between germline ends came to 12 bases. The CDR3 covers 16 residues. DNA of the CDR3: TGTGCCAGCAGCTTGGAGGGGGGAGGTGGCAATCAGCCCCAGCATTTT. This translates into CASSLEGGGGNQPQHF.

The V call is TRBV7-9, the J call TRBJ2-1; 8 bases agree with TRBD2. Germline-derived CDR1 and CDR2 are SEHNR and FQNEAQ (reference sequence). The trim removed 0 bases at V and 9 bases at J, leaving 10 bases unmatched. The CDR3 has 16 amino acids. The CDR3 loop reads CASSLALNGGAAEQFF. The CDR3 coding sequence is TGTGCCAGCAGCTTAGCGCTTAACGGGGGGGCCGCTGAGCAGTTCTTC.

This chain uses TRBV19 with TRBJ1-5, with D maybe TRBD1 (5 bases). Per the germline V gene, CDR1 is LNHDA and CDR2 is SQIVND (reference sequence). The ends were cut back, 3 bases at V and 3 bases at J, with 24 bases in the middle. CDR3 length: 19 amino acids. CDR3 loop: CASSIPRGVRGVTNQPQHF. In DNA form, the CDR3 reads TGTGCCAGTAGTATCCCCCGGGGGGTGAGGGGCGTCACCAATCAGCCCCAGCATTTT.

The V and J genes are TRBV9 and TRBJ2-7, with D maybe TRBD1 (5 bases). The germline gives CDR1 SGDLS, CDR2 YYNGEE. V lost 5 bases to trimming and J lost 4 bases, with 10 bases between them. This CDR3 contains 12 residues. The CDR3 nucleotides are TGTGCCAGCAGTGACCAGGGATACGAGCAGTACTTC. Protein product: CASSDQGYEQYF. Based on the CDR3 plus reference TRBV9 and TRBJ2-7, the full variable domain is DSGVTQTPKHLITATGQRVTLRCSPRSGDLSVYWYQQSLDQGLQFLIQYYNGEERAKGNILERFSAQQFPDLHSELNLSSLELGDSALYFCASSDQGYEQYFGPGTRLTVT.